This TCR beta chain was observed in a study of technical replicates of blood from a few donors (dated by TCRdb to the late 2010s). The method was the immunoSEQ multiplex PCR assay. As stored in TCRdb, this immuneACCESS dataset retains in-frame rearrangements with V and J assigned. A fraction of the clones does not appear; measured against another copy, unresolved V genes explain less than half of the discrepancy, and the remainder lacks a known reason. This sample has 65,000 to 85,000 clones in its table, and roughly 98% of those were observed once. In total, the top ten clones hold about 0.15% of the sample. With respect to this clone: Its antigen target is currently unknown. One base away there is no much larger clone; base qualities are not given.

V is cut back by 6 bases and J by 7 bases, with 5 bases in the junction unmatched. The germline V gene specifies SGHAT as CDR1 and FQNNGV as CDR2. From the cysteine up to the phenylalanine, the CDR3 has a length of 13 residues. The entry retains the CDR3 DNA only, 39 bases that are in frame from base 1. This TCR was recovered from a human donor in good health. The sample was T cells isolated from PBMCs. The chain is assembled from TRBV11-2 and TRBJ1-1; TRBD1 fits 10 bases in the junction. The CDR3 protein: CASSPTGGREAFF. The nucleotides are TGTGCCAGCAGTCCGACAGGGGGCCGTGAAGCTTTCTTT. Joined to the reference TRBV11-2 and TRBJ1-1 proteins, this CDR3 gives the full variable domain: EAGVAQSPRYKIIEKRQSVAFWCNPISGHATLYWYQQILGQGPKLLIQFQNNGVVDDSQLPKDRFSAERLKGVDSTLKIQPAKLEDSAVYLCASSPTGGREAFFGQGTRLTVV.